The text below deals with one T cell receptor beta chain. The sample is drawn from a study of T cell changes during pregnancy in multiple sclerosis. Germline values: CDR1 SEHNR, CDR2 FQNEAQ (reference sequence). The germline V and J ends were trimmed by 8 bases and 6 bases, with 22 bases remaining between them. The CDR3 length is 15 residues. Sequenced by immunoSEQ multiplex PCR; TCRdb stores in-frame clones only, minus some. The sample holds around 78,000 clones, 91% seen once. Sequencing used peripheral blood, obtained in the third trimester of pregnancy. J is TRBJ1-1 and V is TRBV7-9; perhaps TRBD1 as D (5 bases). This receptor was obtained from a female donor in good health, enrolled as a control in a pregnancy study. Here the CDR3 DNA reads TGTGCCAGCCGACCGGGGGGGGAACTAGTAGCTGAAGCTTTCTTT. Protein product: CASRPGGELVAEAFF.